The next 29 T cell receptor beta chains were all read from a single sample in a study of beta chain features in type 1 diabetes. Study outcomes and limitations: TCRB CDR3s from Type 1 diabetes patients were moderately but significantly shorter in all four CD4+ subsets.

TCRB transcripts that were expressed got sequenced, as all of the isolated RNA had been reverse transcribed. TCRdb's table, derived via immunoSEQ multiplex PCR, lists solely in-frame clones and lacks some. Of around 130,000 clones in the sample, 9% were seen once. Antigen specificity for these receptors is unknown. The sample taken for sequencing was central memory CD4+ T cells from blood. The receptor source for this set is a man aged 30 to 39 with type 1 diabetes.

This clone was detected only a few times. The chain carries TRBV4-3 and TRBJ2-3, with D perhaps matching TRBD2 (6 bases). From germline, CDR1 is LGHNA and CDR2 YSLEER. The CDR3 has 16 residues. V was shortened by 1 base and J by 1 base, with 12 bases between the two germline ends. The CDR3 reads CASSQGRGLGTDTQYF. DNA for the CDR3: TGCGCCAGCAGCCAAGGGAGGGGTCTTGGCACAGATACGCAGTATTTT.

The chain has TRBV29-1 and TRBJ1-2, with a weak D call TRBD1 (6 bases). CDR1 SQVTM and CDR2 ANQGSEA come from the germline V gene. V was trimmed by 8 bases and J by 3 bases, leaving 10 bases between them. The CDR3 is made up of 11 amino acids. The CDR3 loop reads CSLGADYGYTF. DNA of the CDR3: TGCAGCTTGGGGGCGGACTATGGCTACACCTTC.

The chain employs TRBV7-9 and TRBJ2-3; tentatively, D is TRBD2 (7 bases). The CDR3 contains 14 residues. The V gene lost 4 bases and the J gene lost 9 bases, with 17 bases spanning the gap. CDR1 is SEHNR and CDR2 is FQNEAQ in the germline V gene (reference sequence). The CDR3 is CASSSTWGGLTQYF. The CDR3 DNA reads TGTGCCAGCAGCTCGACCTGGGGGGGGCTAACGCAGTATTTT.

The chain joins TRBV4-1 to TRBJ2-5; D is possibly TRBD1 (6 bases). The ends were cut back, 5 bases at V and 2 bases at J, with 12 bases in the middle. CDR3 length equals 14 residues. The germline gives CDR1 MGHRA, CDR2 YSYEKL. CDR3 sequence: CASSIVGAQETQYF. CDR3 sequence (DNA): TGCGCCAGCAGCATAGTGGGGGCACAAGAGACCCAGTACTTC.

This sequence joins TRBV7-9 and TRBJ2-3; TRBD2 aligns across 8 bases. Germline V gene sequence: CDR1 SEHNR, CDR2 FQNEAQ (reference sequence). V shed 4 bases and J 2 bases; nucleotides not matched to a gene: 5. The CDR3 consists of 15 residues. CDR3 sequence (DNA): TGTGCCAGCAGCTCCCGAGCGGGGGCCACAGATACGCAGTATTTT. Translation gives CASSSRAGATDTQYF. Complete variable domain (other parts from reference TRBV7-9 and TRBJ2-3): DTGVSQNPRHKITKRGQNVTFRCDPISEHNRLYWYRQTLGQGPEFLTYFQNEAQLEKSRLLSDRFSAERPKGSFSTLEIQRTEQGDSAMYLCASSSRAGATDTQYFGPGTRLTVL.

This chain links TRBV19 with TRBJ1-1; the D is unclear. Deletions cut 7 bases from V and 4 bases from J, with 13 bases between. Germline CDR1 is LNHDA and CDR2 is SQIVND (reference sequence). This CDR3 spans 13 amino acids. The CDR3 here is CASTPGLLTEAFF. The CDR3 DNA reads as TGTGCCAGTACCCCGGGTCTCCTCACTGAAGCTTTCTTT.

The rearrangement joins TRBV6-1 to TRBJ2-5, with a tentative D call TRBD1 (6 bases). The germline V and J ends were trimmed by 7 bases and 5 bases, with 20 bases remaining between them. The CDR3 spans 15 residues. Germline values: CDR1 MNHNS, CDR2 SASEGT. This chain's CDR3 is CASTDRQGRWETQYF. As DNA, the CDR3 is TGTGCCAGCACCGACCGCCAGGGGCGGTGGGAGACCCAGTACTTC.

The chain joins TRBV9 to TRBJ1-2; 7 bases line up with TRBD1. The CDR3 runs 14 residues. V lost 2 bases and J lost 7; bases outside the gene matches: 8. Germline V gene sequence: CDR1 SGDLS, CDR2 YYNGEE. CDR3 amino acids: CASSVGQGVGGYTF. Written as DNA, the CDR3 is TGTGCCAGCAGCGTCGGGCAGGGGGTCGGTGGCTACACCTTC.

The J gene is TRBJ2-1, the V gene TRBV14; maybe TRBD2 (6 bases). CDR1 and CDR2 (germline): SGHDN, FVKESK. Trimming took 0 bases from V and 3 from J, leaving 12 bases between them. The CDR3 is 16 amino acids. This CDR3 reads CASSQDWRGSYNEQFF. Here the CDR3 DNA reads TGTGCCAGCAGCCAAGATTGGAGGGGCAGCTACAATGAGCAGTTCTTC.

Only a few counts were recorded for this clone. This chain connects TRBV7-2 to TRBJ2-3; TRBD2 might be the D (5 bases). The length of the CDR3 is 13 residues. V was pared by 5 bases and J by 5 bases, with 11 bases between. Germline lookup yields CDR1 SGHTA and CDR2 FQGNSA. CDR3 in amino acids: CASSLLSGDTQYF. DNA of the CDR3: TGTGCCAGCAGCCTACTGAGCGGAGATACGCAGTATTTT.

This clone has just a few counts. The rearrangement links TRBV6-1 to TRBJ1-6; D gene ambiguous. CDR3 length equals 14 residues. V was cut by 5 bases and J by 5 bases, with 10 bases left in between. CDR1 and CDR2 (germline): MNHNS, SASEGT. The CDR3 spells CASSPIANNSPLHF. The CDR3 region has the DNA TGTGCCAGCAGTCCGATAGCGAATAATTCACCCCTCCACTTT.

The CDR3 DNA is TGTGCCAGCAGCTTAGAGTGGGCATCGTACCAAGAGACCCAGTACTTC. As protein: CASSLEWASYQETQYF. The chain employs TRBV7-2 and TRBJ2-5; D call uncertain. The germline V gene encodes CDR1 SGHTA and CDR2 FQGNSA. V shed 1 base and J shed 0 bases, with 12 bases lying between them. The CDR3 loop spans 16 amino acids.

This clone appeared many times. This chain links TRBV5-1 with TRBJ2-7, with D tentatively TRBD1 (5 bases). Trimming took 5 bases from V and 3 from J, leaving 15 bases between them. Germline V gene lookup returns CDR1 SGHRS and CDR2 YFSETQ. The CDR3 covers 14 residues. For the CDR3, the DNA is TGCGCCAGCAGTTTAACGTCAGGGAACTACGAGCAGTACTTC. Protein product: CASSLTSGNYEQYF.

This clone was recorded a few times. The chain links TRBV29-1 to TRBJ1-5; the D gene is possibly TRBD1 (5 bases). V was clipped by 8 bases and J by 3 bases, with 20 bases between them. The V gene's germline CDR1 is SQVTM and CDR2 ANQGSEA. The CDR3 contains 15 residues. DNA of the CDR3: TGCAGCCCCGATGGGGGGAAAGGCGACAATCAGCCCCAGCATTTT. Translation gives CSPDGGKGDNQPQHF.

The chain uses TRBV6-5 and TRBJ1-6; D perhaps matches TRBD1 (6 bases). In germline, CDR1 is MNHEY, CDR2 SVGAGI. V was pared by 6 bases and J by 1 base, with 7 bases between. The CDR3 has 14 residues. The CDR3 loop reads CASRTGSYNSPLHF. CDR3 DNA sequence: TGTGCCAGCAGGACAGGATCCTATAATTCACCCCTCCACTTT.

The V call is TRBV5-6, the J call TRBJ1-4, with a possible D match to TRBD1 (6 bases). Per the germline V gene, CDR1 is SGHDT and CDR2 is YYEEEE. The CDR3 runs 13 residues. V was shortened by 3 bases and J by 8 bases, with 11 bases between the two germline ends. CDR3 DNA: TGTGCCAGCAGCTGGGGCCAGGGGGAAAAACTGTTTTTT. This codes for CASSWGQGEKLFF.

The rearrangement joins TRBV28 to TRBJ2-7, with D perhaps TRBD2 (6 bases). Trimming shortened V by 7 bases and J by 1 base, and 8 bases separated the two germline ends. Germline loops: CDR1 MDHEN, CDR2 SYDVKM. CDR3 length: 12 residues. CDR3 protein: CASNGGSYEQYF. In nucleotides, the CDR3 is TGTGCCAGCAATGGGGGGTCCTACGAGCAGTACTTC.

This clone was recorded a few times. The rearrangement links TRBV14 to TRBJ1-2, with no clear D. The CDR3 consists of 14 residues. Between the trimmed V and J ends, which lost 4 bases and 0 bases, there was a span of 9 bases. Germline loops: CDR1 SGHDN, CDR2 FVKESK. CDR3 bases: TGTGCCAGCAGCCCGAATTTAGCTAACTATGGCTACACCTTC. It encodes CASSPNLANYGYTF.

The chain couples TRBV11-2 to TRBJ1-2, with a weak D call TRBD1 (6 bases). V lost 5 bases and J lost 7, with 14 bases in between. Germline V gene sequence: CDR1 SGHAT, CDR2 FQNNGV. The CDR3 contains 13 residues. The CDR3 protein is CASSPSGVGGYTF. CDR3 sequence (DNA): TGTGCCAGCAGCCCCTCAGGGGTTGGTGGCTACACCTTC.

This clone was found a few times. The V gene is TRBV10-3, the J gene TRBJ1-1; D is unclear. The V end was cut by 3 bases, the J end by 6 bases, with 8 bases between. The CDR3 spans 12 residues. Germline CDR1 is ENHRY and CDR2 is SYGVKD. CDR3 bases: TGTGCCATCAGTGAATTAACTGCTGAAGCTTTCTTT. Protein product: CAISELTAEAFF.

This clone was picked up a small number of times. The rearrangement joins TRBV7-2 to TRBJ2-7, with 8 bases lining up with TRBD2. V shed 6 bases, J shed 1 base, and the junction held 14 bases outside the gene matches. This CDR3 is built from 17 residues. Per germline, CDR1 SGHTA and CDR2 FQGNSA. Written as DNA, the CDR3 is TGTGCCAGCAGTATGCACATGGGCGGGGGGCCTTCCTACGAGCAGTACTTC. Protein sequence: CASSMHMGGGPSYEQYF.

Points on this clone: The germline gene is not matched at one end of the junction; a read error may be the cause. This sequence joins TRBV7-7 and TRBJ2-1; D uncertain. Germline-derived CDR1 and CDR2 are SSHAT and FNYEAQ (reference sequence). This CDR3 contains 13 residues. The CDR3: CASSLDSGNEQFF. CDR3 in DNA: TGTGCTAGCAGCTTAGACTCCGGGAATGAGCAGTTCTTC.

The chain links TRBV2 to TRBJ1-2; D is possibly TRBD1 (6 bases). Germline lookup yields CDR1 SNHLY and CDR2 FYNNEI. Trimming left V 2 bases short and J 4 bases short, with 11 bases between. This CDR3 spans 14 amino acids. CDR3 in amino acids: CASSEPAGAYGYTF. In DNA, the CDR3 is TGTGCCAGCAGTGAACCGGCGGGGGCCTATGGCTACACCTTC.

The gene calls are TRBV28 and TRBJ2-2; D call uncertain. The germline CDR1 and CDR2 sequences are MDHEN and SYDVKM. The V gene lost 3 bases and the J gene lost 1 base, with 3 bases spanning the gap. The CDR3 totals 13 residues. The CDR3 DNA follows: TGTGCCAGCAGTTTCGGGAACACCGGGGAGCTGTTTTTT. Amino acid sequence: CASSFGNTGELFF.

This clone was observed a handful of times. This sequence joins TRBV7-3 and TRBJ2-3; D perhaps matches TRBD2 (6 bases). The germline gives CDR1 SGHTA, CDR2 FQGTGA. V was pared by 0 bases and J by 0 bases, with 10 bases between. The CDR3 spans 16 residues. The CDR3 here is CASSLTLGGSTDTQYF. DNA of the CDR3: TGTGCCAGCAGCTTAACTCTCGGGGGTAGCACAGATACGCAGTATTTT.

The gene calls are TRBV6-5 and TRBJ1-5; D is ambiguous. The CDR3 runs 13 residues. The germline V gene encodes CDR1 MNHEY and CDR2 SVGAGI. Trimming pared 0 bases from V and 4 bases from J, leaving 4 bases between. CDR3 sequence (DNA): TGTGCCAGCAGTTACTCGAGAAATCAGCCCCAGCATTTT. It specifies CASSYSRNQPQHF.

The CDR3 DNA reads TGTGCCAGCAGCCAAGATGAAGACAGAGACTATGGCTACACCTTC. This codes for CASSQDEDRDYGYTF. V is TRBV4-2 and J is TRBJ1-2; weak D call: TRBD1 (5 bases). The ends were cut back, 0 bases at V and 3 bases at J, with 11 bases in the middle. CDR3 length: 15 residues. Germline loops: CDR1 LGHNA, CDR2 YNFKEQ.

This sequence joins TRBV30 and TRBJ2-2; 8 bases match TRBD1. The CDR3 is 13 amino acids. V lost 2 bases to trimming and J lost 6 bases; unmatched junction nucleotides: 2. Germline V gene lookup returns CDR1 GTSNPN and CDR2 SVGIG (reference sequence). CDR3 in amino acids: CAWSPQGAGELFF. The CDR3 bases are TGTGCCTGGAGTCCACAGGGGGCCGGGGAGCTGTTTTTT.

V gene TRBV5-1 combines with J gene TRBJ2-6; TRBD1 matches at 7 bases. The CDR3 spans 16 residues. V gave up 7 bases and J gave up 0 bases; unmatched junction bases: 7. Germline lookup yields CDR1 SGHRS and CDR2 YFSETQ. CDR3 amino acids: CASEEGGGSGANVLTF. CDR3 nucleotide sequence: TGCGCCAGCGAGGAAGGGGGCGGCTCTGGGGCCAACGTCCTGACTTTC.